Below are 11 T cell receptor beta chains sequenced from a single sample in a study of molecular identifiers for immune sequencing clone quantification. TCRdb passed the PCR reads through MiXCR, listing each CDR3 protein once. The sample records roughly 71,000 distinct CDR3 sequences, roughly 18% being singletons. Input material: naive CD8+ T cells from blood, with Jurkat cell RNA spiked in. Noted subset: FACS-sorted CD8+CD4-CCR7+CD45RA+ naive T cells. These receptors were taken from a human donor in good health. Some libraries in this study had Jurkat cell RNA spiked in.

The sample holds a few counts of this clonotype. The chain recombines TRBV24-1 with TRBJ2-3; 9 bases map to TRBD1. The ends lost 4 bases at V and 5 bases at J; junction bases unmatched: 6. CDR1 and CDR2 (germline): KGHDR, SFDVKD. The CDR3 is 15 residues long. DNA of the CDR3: TGTGCCACCAGTGACCCGACAGGGGGTGAAGATACGCAGTATTTT. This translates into CATSDPTGGEDTQYF.

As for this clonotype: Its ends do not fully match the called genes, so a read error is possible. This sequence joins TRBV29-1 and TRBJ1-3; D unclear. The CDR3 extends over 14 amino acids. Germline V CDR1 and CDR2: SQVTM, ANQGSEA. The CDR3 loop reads CSVVYPDTGNAIYF. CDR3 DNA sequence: TGCAGCGTTGTGTATCCCGACACTGGAAACGCCATATATTTT.

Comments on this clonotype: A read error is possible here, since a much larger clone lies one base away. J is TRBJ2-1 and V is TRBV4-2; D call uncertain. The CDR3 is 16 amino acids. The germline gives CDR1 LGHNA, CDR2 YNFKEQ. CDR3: CASSQEHRPSYNGQFF. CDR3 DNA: TGTGCCAGCAGCCAGGAGCACCGTCCATCCTACAATGGGCAGTTCTTC.

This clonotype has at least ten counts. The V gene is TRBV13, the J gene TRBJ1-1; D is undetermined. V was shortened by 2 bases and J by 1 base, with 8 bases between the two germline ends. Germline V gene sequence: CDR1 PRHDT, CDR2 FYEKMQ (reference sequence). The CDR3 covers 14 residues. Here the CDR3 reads CASSLITGNTEAFF. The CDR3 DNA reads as TGTGCCAGCAGCTTAATAACGGGGAACACTGAAGCTTTCTTT.

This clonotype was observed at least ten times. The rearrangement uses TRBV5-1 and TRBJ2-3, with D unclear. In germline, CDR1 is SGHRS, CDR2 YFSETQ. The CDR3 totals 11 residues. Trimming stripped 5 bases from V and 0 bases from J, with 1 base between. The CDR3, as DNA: TGCGCCAGCAGGAGCACAGATACGCAGTATTTT. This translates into CASRSTDTQYF.

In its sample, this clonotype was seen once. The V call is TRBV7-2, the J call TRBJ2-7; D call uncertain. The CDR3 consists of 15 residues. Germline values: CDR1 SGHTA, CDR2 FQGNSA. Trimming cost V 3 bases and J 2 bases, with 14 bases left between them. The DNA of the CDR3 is TGTGCCAGCAGCTTTCTCCTAGATGATACCTACGAGCAGTACTTC. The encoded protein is CASSFLLDDTYEQYF.

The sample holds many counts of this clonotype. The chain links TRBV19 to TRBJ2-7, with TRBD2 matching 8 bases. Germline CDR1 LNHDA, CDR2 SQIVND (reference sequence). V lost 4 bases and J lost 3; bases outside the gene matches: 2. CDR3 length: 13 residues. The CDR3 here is CASSNREGYEQYF. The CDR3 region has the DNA TGTGCCAGTAGTAATCGGGAGGGCTACGAGCAGTACTTC.

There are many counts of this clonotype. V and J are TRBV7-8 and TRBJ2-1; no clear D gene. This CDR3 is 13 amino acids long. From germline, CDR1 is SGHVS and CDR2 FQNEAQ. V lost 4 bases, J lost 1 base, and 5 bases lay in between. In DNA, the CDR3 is TGTGCCAGCAGCTCTTTTTCCTACAATGAGCAGTTCTTC. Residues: CASSSFSYNEQFF.

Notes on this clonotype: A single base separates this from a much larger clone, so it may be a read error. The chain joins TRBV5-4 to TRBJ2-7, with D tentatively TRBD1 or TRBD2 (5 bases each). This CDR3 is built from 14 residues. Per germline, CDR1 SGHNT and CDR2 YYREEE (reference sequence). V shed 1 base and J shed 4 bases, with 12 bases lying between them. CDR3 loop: CASSLPGRTYEQYF. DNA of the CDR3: TGTGCCAGCAGCTTGCCGGGACGGACTTACGAGCAGTACTTC.

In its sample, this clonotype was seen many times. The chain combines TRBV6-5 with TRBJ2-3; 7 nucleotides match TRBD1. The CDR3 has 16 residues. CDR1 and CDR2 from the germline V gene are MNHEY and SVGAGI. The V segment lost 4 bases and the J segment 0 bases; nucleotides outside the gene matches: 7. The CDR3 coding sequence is TGTGCCAGCAGTTTCACAGGGGAGACTAGCACAGATACGCAGTATTTT. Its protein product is CASSFTGETSTDTQYF.

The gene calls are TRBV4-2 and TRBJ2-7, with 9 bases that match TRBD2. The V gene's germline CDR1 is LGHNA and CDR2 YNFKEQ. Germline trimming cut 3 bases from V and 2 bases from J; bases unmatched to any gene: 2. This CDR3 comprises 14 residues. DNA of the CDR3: TGTGCCAGCAGCCAGACTAGCGGTACCTACGAGCAGTACTTC. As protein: CASSQTSGTYEQYF.